These T cell receptor beta chains were read from a single sample in a study of OX40 agonist ivuxolimab in advanced cancers. Repertoires were generated with immunoSEQ multiplex PCR, while TCRdb's copy carries only in-frame clones and drops some. The sample shows roughly 60,000 clones, under 95% of them seen only once. The material was CD4+ or CD8+ T cells sorted from blood, obtained in a trial of the OX40 agonist ivuxolimab. Every receptor here comes from an adult with an advanced solid tumor such as melanoma, head and neck, liver or kidney cancer. The CDR3 runs from the conserved cysteine through the conserved F or W. D genes are given only for firm matches.

v_call	d_call	j_call	cdr3_nt	cdr3_aa
TRBV11-3	TRBD2	TRBJ2-7	TGTGCCAGCAGCTTGGGACTAGGCGAGCAGTACTTC	CASSLGLGEQYF
TRBV6-1	NA	TRBJ1-1	TGTGCCAGCAAGAAGGAGGGGGAATTGAACACTGAAGCTTTCTTT	CASKKEGELNTEAFF
TRBV29-1	TRBD1	TRBJ1-1	TGCAGCGTACGACAGGGCACGAACACTGAAGCTTTCTTT	CSVRQGTNTEAFF
TRBV5-1	NA	TRBJ2-7	TGCGCCAGCGCGGACTCGGCTATGGACGAGCAGTACTTC	CASADSAMDEQYF
TRBV19	TRBD1	TRBJ2-7	TGTGCCAGTAGTGCCCAACAGGGGTCGGGGCAGTACTTC	CASSAQQGSGQYF
TRBV15	TRBD1	TRBJ2-1	TGTGCCACCCGAGGGACAGGGGGAAGCAATGAGCAGTTCTTC	CATRGTGGSNEQFF
TRBV2	TRBD2	TRBJ2-3	TGTGCCAGCAGTGAGGATCCTTGGACTAGCCAATTGTCGCAGTATTTT	CASSEDPWTSQLSQYF
TRBV27	TRBD1	TRBJ2-2	TGTGCCAGCAGTTGGGACAGTTCTCACGGCGGGGAGCTGTTTTTT	CASSWDSSHGGELFF
TRBV6-5	NA	TRBJ2-7	TGTGCCAGCAGTTACGGGCCAGGGGGACTCTACGAGCAGTACTTC	CASSYGPGGLYEQYF
TRBV7-9	NA	TRBJ2-1	TGTGCCAGCAGCTCGCGACAGCTGAATGAGCGGTTCTTC	CASSSRQLNERFF
TRBV7-9	NA	TRBJ1-1	TGTGCCAGCAGCCCCAAGTGGAGGGAGGAGAACACTGAAGCTTTCTTT	CASSPKWREENTEAFF
TRBV19	NA	TRBJ2-7	TGTGCCAGGAGAGCCTACGAGCAGTACTTC	CARRAYEQYF
TRBV5-1	NA	TRBJ1-4	TGCGCCAGCAGCCTGGGATTAGTTAACACTAATGAAAAACTGTTTTTT	CASSLGLVNTNEKLFF
TRBV11-2	TRBD2	TRBJ2-3	TGTGCCAGCAGCACAGCCGGGACTAGGGGCACAGATACGCAGTATTTT	CASSTAGTRGTDTQYF
TRBV7-2	NA	TRBJ1-1	TGTGCCAGCAGCTTACTCTCGGGGAACACTGAAGCTTTCTTT	CASSLLSGNTEAFF
TRBV20-1	NA	TRBJ1-5	TGCAGTGTAGGGGGTCAGCCCCAGCATTTT	CSVGGQPQHF
TRBV5-1	NA	TRBJ2-5	TGCGCCAGCAGCTTGGTTTGGCGGTTCCAAGAGACCCAGTACTTC	CASSLVWRFQETQYF